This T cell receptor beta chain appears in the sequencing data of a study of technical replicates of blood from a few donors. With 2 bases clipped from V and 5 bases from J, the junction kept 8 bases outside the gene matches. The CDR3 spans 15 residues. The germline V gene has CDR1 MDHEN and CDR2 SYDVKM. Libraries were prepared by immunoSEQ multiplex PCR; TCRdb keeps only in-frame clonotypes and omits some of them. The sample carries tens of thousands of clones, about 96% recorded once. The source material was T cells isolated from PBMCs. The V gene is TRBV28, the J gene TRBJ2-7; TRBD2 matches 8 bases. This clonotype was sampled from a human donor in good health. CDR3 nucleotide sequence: TGTGCCAGCAGTTTAGTGGGTGGGACTAGAAACGAGCAGTACTTC. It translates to CASSLVGGTRNEQYF.